This T cell receptor (beta chain) was obtained from a study of blood T cell repertoires in COVID-19. As for the study in general: Whether acute or convalescent, the COVID-19 samples came from the United States, Italy and Spain. T cells, B-cell-depleted T cells, or PBMCs provided the cDNA or gDNA that served as material.

In the authors' methods: By means of reference gene primer amplification, nucleated cell counts were estimated. TCRdb's copy holds only in-frame clones and misses some; the assay was immunoSEQ multiplex PCR. From that table come the V and J calls and clone size; the DNA was used to work out D and trimming. The table includes 200,000 to 300,000 clones, over 70% detected once. This sequence originates from a human donor in a cohort sampled during active COVID-19. The sample comprised peripheral blood.

CDR3 in DNA: TGTGCCAGCAGCTTAGGAGGAGCCGGGGAGCTGTTTTTT. Translation: CASSLGGAGELFF. The chain recombines TRBV11-2 with TRBJ2-2; D not resolved. The CDR3 spans 13 residues. Germline V gene sequence: CDR1 SGHAT, CDR2 FQNNGV. Trimming pared 1 base from V and 6 bases from J, leaving 6 bases between.